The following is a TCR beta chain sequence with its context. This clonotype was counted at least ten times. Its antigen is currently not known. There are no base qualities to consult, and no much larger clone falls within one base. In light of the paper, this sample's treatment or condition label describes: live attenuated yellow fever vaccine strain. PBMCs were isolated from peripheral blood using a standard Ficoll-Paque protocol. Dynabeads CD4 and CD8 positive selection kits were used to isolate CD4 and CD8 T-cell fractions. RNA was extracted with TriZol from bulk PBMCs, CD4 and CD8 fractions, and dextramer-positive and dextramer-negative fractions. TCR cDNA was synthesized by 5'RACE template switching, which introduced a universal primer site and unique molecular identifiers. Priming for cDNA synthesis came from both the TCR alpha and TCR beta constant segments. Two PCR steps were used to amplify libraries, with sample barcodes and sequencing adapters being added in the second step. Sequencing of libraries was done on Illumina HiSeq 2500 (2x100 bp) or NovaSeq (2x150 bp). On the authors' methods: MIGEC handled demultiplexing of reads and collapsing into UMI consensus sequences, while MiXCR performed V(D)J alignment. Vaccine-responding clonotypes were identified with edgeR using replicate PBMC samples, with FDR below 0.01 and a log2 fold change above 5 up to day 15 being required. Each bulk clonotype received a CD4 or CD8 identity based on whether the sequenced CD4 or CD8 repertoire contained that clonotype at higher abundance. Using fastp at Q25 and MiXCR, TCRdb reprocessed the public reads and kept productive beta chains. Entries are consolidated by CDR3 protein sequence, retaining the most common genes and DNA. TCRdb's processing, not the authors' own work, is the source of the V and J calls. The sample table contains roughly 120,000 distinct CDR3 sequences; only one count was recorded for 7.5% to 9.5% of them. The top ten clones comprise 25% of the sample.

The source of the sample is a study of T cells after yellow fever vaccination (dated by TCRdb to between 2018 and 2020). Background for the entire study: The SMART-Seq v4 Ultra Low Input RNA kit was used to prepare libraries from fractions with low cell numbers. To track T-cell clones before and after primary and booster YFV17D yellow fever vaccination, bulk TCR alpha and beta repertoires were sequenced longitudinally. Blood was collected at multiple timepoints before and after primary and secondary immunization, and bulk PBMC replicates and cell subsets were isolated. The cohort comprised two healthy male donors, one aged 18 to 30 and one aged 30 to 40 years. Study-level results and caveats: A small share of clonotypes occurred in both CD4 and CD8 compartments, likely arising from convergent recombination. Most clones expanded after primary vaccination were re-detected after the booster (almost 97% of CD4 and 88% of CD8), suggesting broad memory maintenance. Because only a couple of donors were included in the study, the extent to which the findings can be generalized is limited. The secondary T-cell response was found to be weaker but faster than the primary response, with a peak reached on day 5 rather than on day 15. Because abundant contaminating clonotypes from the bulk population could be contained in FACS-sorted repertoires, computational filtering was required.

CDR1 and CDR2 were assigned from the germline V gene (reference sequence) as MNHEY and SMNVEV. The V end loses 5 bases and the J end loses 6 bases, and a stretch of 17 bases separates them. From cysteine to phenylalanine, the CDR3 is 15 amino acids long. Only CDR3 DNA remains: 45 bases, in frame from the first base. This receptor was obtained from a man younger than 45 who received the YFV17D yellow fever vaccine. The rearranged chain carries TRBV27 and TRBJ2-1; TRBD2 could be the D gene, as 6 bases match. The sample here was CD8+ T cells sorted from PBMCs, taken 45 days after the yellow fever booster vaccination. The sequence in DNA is TGTGCCAGCAGTGTGAGAAGCGGGCATTTCAATGAGCAGTTCTTC. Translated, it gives CASSVRSGHFNEQFF.